Given below is one T cell receptor beta chain in context. Its antigen is unknown. Stated treatment: oral pan-JAK inhibitor, 5-10 mg twice daily. Both peripheral blood and punch biopsies of lesional scalp skin were obtained from patients who had alopecia areata. Sequencing templates came from extracted RNA that was reverse transcribed into cDNA. Repertoires were generated with immunoSEQ multiplex PCR, while TCRdb's copy carries only in-frame clones and drops some. The profile shows some 190,000 clones, roughly 70% of them singletons. The data were taken from a study of CD8+ T cells in alopecia areata. Turning to the study itself: Treatment comprised oral tofacitinib, 5 to 10 mg twice daily, in treated patients.

Germline V gene data show CDR1 as LGHNA and CDR2 as YSLEER. Trimming cost V 2 bases and J 7 bases; bases outside gene matches: 15. The CDR3 has 18 amino acids. Study-wide findings and caveats: Tofacitinib did not eliminate many expanded lesional clones from scalp or blood. Tofacitinib significantly brought down scalp clonality and expanded CD8+ clones among top 100.

The TCR comes from a human donor with alopecia areata. The chain combines TRBV4-3 with TRBJ2-1, with TRBD2 matching over 9 bases. This specimen was CD4+ T cells sorted from blood, taken between weeks 49 and 50, from a patient treated with tofacitinib. CDR3 region: CASSQTLQRGGARNEQFF. The CDR3 DNA follows: TGCGCCAGCAGCCAAACCCTCCAACGCGGGGGGGCAAGGAATGAGCAGTTCTTC.